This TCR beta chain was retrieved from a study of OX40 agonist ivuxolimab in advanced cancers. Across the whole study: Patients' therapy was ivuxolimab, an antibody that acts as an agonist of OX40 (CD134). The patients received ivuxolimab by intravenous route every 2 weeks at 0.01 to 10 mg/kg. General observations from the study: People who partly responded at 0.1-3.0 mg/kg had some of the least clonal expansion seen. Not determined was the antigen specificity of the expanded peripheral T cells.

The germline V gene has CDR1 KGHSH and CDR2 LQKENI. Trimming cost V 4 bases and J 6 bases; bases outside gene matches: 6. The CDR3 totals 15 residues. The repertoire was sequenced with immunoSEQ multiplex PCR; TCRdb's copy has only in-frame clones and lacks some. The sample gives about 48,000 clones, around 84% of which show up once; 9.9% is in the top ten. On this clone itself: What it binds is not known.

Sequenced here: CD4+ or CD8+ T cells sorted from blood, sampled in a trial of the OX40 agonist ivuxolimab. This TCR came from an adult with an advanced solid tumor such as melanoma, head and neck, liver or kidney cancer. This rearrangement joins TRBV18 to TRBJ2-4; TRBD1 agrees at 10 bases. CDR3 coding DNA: TGTGCCAGCTCACAGGTGGGACAGGGGCCAAACATTCAGTACTTC. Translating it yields CASSQVGQGPNIQYF.